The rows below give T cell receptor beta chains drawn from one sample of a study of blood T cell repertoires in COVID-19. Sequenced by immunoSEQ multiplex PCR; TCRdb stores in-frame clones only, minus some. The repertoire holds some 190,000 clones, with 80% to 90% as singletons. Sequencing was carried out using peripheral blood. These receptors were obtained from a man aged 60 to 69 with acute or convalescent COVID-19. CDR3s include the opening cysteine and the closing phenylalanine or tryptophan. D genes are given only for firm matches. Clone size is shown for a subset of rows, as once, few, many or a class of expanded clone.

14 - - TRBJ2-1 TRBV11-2 TGTGCCAGCAGCTTAGGAATGCAGGGAAACGAGCAGTTCTTC CASSLGMQGNEQFF
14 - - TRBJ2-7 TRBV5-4 TGTGCCAGCAGCTTGGGGGCAGGGTTGGGAGAGCAGTACTTC CASSLGAGLGEQYF
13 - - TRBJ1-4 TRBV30 TGTGCCTGGAGTACCGGGACTAATGAAAAACTGTTTTTT CAWSTGTNEKLFF
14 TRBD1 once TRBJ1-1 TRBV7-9 TGTGCCAGCAGTTCCCGGACAGGCCGATCGACAGCTTTCTTT CASSSRTGRSTAFF
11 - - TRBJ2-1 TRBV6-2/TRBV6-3 TGTGCCAGCAGTTACTCGCAGGAGCAGTTCTTC CASSYSQEQFF
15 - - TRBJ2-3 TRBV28 TGTGCCAGCAGTTTGATGACATCTAGCACAGATACGCAGTATTTT CASSLMTSSTDTQYF
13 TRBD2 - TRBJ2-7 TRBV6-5 TGTGCCAGCAACCAAGCGGGACTCCACGAGCAGTACTTC CASNQAGLHEQYF
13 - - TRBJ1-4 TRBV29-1 TGCAGCGTTGAAGGGACATCGCCAGGAAAACTGTTTTTT CSVEGTSPGKLFF
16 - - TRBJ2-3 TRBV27 TGTGCCAGCAGGCGCAAAGCCGCAGGGAGCACAGATACGCAGTATTTT CASRRKAAGSTDTQYF
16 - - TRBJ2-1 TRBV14 TGTGCCAGTCCACCCGGTTGTGGTGCGGAATACAATGAGCAGTTCTTC CASPPGCGAEYNEQFF
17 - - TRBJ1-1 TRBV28 TGTGCCAGCAGTCCATATGCGGGGGGGCAGCGGAACACTGAAGCTTTCTTT CASSPYAGGQRNTEAFF
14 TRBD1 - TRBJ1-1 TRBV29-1 TGCAGCGTTGTAACAGGGGGGGGGAACACTGAAGCTTTCTTT CSVVTGGGNTEAFF
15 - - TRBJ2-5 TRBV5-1 TGCGCCAGCAGCTTAACAGGGCTTCCCCAAGAGACCCAGTACTTC CASSLTGLPQETQYF
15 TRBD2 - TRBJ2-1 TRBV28 TGTGCCAGCAGTTTAGGGACTAGCGGGAACGGTGAGCAGTTCTTC CASSLGTSGNGEQFF
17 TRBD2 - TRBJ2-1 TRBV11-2 TGTGCCAGCAGCCGACTAGAGGAGCGGGAGGGGTACAATGAGCAGTTCTTC CASSRLEEREGYNEQFF
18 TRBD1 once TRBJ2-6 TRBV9 TGTGCCAGCAGCACATACGGAGGCAGGGGGTCCGGGGCCAACGTCCTGACTTTC CASSTYGGRGSGANVLTF
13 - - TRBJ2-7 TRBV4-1 TGCGCCAGCAGCCAAGAAGGCGGCGGGGAGCAGTACTTC CASSQEGGGEQYF
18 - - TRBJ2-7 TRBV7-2 TGTGCCAGCAGCTTAGTTAGGGACACCCCAAGGAGCTCCTACGAGCAGTACTTC CASSLVRDTPRSSYEQYF
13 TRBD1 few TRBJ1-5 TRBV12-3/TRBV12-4 TGTGCCAGCAGCATGACAGGGCAACAGCCCCAGCATTTT CASSMTGQQPQHF
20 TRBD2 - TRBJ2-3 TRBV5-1 TGCGCCAGCAGCTCGGGACTACGTAATAACTTAAGAACTAGCACAGATACGCAGTATTTT CASSSGLRNNLRTSTDTQYF
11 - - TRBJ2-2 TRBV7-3 TGTGCCAGCAGCTTCGAGGGGGAGCTGTTTTTT CASSFEGELFF
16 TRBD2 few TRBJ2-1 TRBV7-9 TGTGCCAGCAGCACCTTGGCGGGAGGGGGTTACAATGAGCAGTTCTTC CASSTLAGGGYNEQFF
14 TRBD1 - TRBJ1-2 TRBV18 TGTGCCAGCTCACCAAGACAGGGAATGGATGGCTACACCTTC CASSPRQGMDGYTF
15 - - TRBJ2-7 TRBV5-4 TGTGCCAGCAGCCCCGGGGTAGCGGCGGCTACCGAGCAGTACTTC CASSPGVAAATEQYF
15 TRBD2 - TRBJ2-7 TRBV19 TGTGCCAGTAGTCCCGGACTAGCAGGCTCCTACGAGCAGTACTTC CASSPGLAGSYEQYF
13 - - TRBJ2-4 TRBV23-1 TGCGCCAGCAGTCGCGCAGGGACACACACTCAGTACTTC CASSRAGTHTQYF
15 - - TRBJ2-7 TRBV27 TGTGCCAGCAGGCCGATTGGTGGGGGGTCCTACGAGCAGTACTTC CASRPIGGGSYEQYF
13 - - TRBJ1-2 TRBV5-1 TGCGCCAGCAGCTTCGCAGAATATGGCGGCTACACCTTC CASSFAEYGGYTF
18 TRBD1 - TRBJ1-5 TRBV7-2 TGTGCCAGCAGCAACTCCGGGACAGGGGGGTTAAGCAATCAGCCCCAGCATTTT CASSNSGTGGLSNQPQHF
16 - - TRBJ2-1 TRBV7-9 TGTGCCAGCAGCCATTCCGGGACTCGAGAAAACAATGAGCAGTTCTTC CASSHSGTRENNEQFF
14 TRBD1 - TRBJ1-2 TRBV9 TGTGCCAGCAGCGGGTGGACAGGGTCTGATGGCTACACCTTC CASSGWTGSDGYTF
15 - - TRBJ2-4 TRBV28 TGTGCCAGCAGTTCTTGGGTGACAGCCGTCAACATTCAGTACTTC CASSSWVTAVNIQYF
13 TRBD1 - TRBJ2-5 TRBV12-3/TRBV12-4 TGTGCCAGCAAGGACAGGGGTGAAGAGACCCAGTACTTC CASKDRGEETQYF
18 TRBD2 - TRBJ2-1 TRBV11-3 TGTGCCAGCAGCCTGGCCGGGACTAGCGGGGGATCCTACAATGAGCAGTTCTTC CASSLAGTSGGSYNEQFF
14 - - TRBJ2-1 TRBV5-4 TGTGCCAGCAGCTTGGAACTCAAATACAATGAGCAGTTCTTC CASSLELKYNEQFF
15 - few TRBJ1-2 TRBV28 TGTGCCAGCAGCAAAGGACAGACGGGATTGAATGGCTACACCTTC CASSKGQTGLNGYTF
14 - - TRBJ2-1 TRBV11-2 TGTGCCAGCAGCTCCCTAAGACTCTACAATGAGCAGTTCTTC CASSSLRLYNEQFF
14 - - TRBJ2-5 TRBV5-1 TGCGCCAGCAGCTCGGGACTCATCCAAGAGACCCAGTACTTC CASSSGLIQETQYF
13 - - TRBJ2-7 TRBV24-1 TGTGCCACCAGTCAGGTTACAGGGAGCGAGCAGTACTTC CATSQVTGSEQYF
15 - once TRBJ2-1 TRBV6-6 TGTGCCAGCAGTTACTCGAGGGGACTGACTAATGAGCAGTTCTTC CASSYSRGLTNEQFF
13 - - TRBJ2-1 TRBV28 TGTGCCAGCAGTTTAGTCAACCGGGGTGAGCAGTTCTTC CASSLVNRGEQFF
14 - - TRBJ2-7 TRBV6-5 TGTGCCAGCAGTCTCCAGGACAGTTCCTACGAGCAGTACTTC CASSLQDSSYEQYF
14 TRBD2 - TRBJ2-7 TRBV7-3 TGTGCCAGCAGCTTACAAGCGGGAGTCGACGAGCAGTACTTC CASSLQAGVDEQYF
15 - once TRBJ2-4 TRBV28 TGTGCCAGCAGTTTGACAGCGTCAGCCAAAAACATTCAGTACTTC CASSLTASAKNIQYF
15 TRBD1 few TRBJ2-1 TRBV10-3 TGTGCCATCAGTGGGGGGACAGGGAGGAACAATGAGCAGTTCTTC CAISGGTGRNNEQFF
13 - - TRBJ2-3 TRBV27 TGTGCCAGCAGTTTAGAAGCGCCAGATACGCAGTATTTT CASSLEAPDTQYF
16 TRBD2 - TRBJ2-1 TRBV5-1 TGCGCCAGCAGCTCCAGACGGCGGGACTATCTGGGTGAGCAGTTCTTC CASSSRRRDYLGEQFF
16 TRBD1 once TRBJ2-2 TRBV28 TGTGCCAGCAGTTTTGGCCAGGGGACAGTCGCCGGGGAGCTGTTTTTT CASSFGQGTVAGELFF
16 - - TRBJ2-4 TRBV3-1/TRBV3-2 TGTGCCAGCAGCCAAGTAGCAGGACAGTCCAAAAACATTCAGTACTTC CASSQVAGQSKNIQYF
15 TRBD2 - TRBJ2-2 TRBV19 TGTGCCAGTACTCCCCAGGAGGGAGGGCCACGTGAGCTGTTTTTT CASTPQEGGPRELFF
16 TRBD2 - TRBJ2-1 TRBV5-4 TGTGCCAGCAGCTCCTCCGGGACTAGCGGTTACAATGAGCAGTTCTTC CASSSSGTSGYNEQFF
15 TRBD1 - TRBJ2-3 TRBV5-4 TGTGCCAGCAGCATGGGGACAGGGGGCCCAGATACGCAGTATTTT CASSMGTGGPDTQYF